The T cell receptor (beta chain) under discussion was sequenced for a study of response to subunit inactivated influenza vaccine. Whole-study findings and limits: It was suggested by the authors that few new T cells are recruited by each seasonal influenza vaccination.

V was trimmed by 2 bases and J by 5 bases, leaving 6 bases between them. The CDR3 has 12 residues. CDR1 and CDR2 from the germline V gene are MNHEY and SVGEGT. As concerns this clonotype: As yet, its antigen is unknown.

From the RT-PCR reads, TCRdb called clonotypes with MiXCR, one entry per CDR3 protein. The table includes some 800,000 distinct CDR3 sequences, less than 25% detected once. The sequence was obtained from a man aged 50 or older who received an inactivated influenza vaccine. The chain couples TRBV6-2 or TRBV6-3 to TRBJ1-2; D remains ambiguous. The input for sequencing was PBMCs from blood, taken roughly 5 days after vaccination. In DNA, the CDR3 is TGTGCCAGCAGTTACGGGCGATATGGCTACACCTTC. It translates to CASSYGRYGYTF.